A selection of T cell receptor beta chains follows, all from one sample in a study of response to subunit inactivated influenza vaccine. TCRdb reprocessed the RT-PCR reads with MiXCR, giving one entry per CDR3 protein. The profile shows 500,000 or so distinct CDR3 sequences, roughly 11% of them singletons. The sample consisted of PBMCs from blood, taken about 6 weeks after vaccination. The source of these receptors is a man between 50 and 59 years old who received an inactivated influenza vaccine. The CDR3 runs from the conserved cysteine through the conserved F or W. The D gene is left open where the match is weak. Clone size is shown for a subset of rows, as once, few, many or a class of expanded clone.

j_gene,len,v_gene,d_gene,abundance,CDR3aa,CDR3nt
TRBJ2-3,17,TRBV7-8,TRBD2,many,CASSWTGSSGFSDTQYF,TGTGCCAGCAGCTGGACGGGGTCTAGCGGGTTCTCAGATACGCAGTATTTT
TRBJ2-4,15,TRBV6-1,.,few,CASSRGDLAKNIQYF,TGTGCCAGCAGCCGAGGAGACCTAGCCAAAAACATTCAGTACTTC
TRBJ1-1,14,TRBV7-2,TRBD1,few,CASSRLQGATEAFF,TGTGCCAGCAGCCGCCTTCAGGGGGCCACTGAAGCTTTCTTT
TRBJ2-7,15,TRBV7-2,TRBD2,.,CASSLTSGRQYEQYF,TGTGCCAGCAGCCTGACTAGCGGGCGTCAATACGAGCAGTACTTC
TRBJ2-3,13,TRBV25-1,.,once,CASSDSSPDTQYF,TGTGCCAGCAGTGACTCGAGTCCAGATACGCAGTATTTT
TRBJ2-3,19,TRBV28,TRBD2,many,CASSLSGLAGVSFTDTQYF,TGTGCCAGCAGTTTATCGGGACTAGCGGGGGTTTCGTTCACAGATACGCAGTATTTT
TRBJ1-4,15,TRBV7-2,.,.,CASSRGSTTNEKLFF,TGTGCCAGCAGCCGGGGGTCTACAACTAATGAAAAACTGTTTTTT
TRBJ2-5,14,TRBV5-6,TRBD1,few,CASSWGQGRETQYF,TGTGCCAGCAGCTGGGGACAGGGTCGAGAGACCCAGTACTTC
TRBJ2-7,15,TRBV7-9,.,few,CASSLILGAGAEQYF,TGTGCCAGCAGCTTAATCTTAGGGGCAGGGGCCGAGCAGTACTTC
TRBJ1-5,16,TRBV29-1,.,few,CSVERPLPRGNQPQHF,TGCAGCGTTGAACGACCACTACCGAGGGGCAATCAGCCCCAGCATTTT
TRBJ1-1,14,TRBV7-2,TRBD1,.,CASSVTGGRTEAFF,TGTGCCAGCAGCGTAACAGGGGGCCGGACTGAAGCTTTCTTT
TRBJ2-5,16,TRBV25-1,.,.,CASSEGVRGFSETQYF,TGTGCCAGCAGTGAAGGGGTGCGGGGTTTCTCAGAGACCCAGTACTTC
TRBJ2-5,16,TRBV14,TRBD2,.,CASSQGLAGEQETQYF,TGTGCCAGCAGCCAAGGACTAGCGGGAGAGCAAGAGACCCAGTACTTC
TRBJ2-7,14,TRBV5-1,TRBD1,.,CASSFDRASYEQYF,TGCGCCAGCAGCTTTGACAGGGCGTCCTACGAGCAGTACTTC
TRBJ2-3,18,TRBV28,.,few,CASSLYSGESTSTDTQYF,TGTGCCAGCAGTTTATACTCGGGAGAGAGCACTAGCACAGATACGCAGTATTTT
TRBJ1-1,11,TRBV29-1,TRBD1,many,CSVQGAVEAFF,TGCAGCGTTCAGGGGGCGGTTGAAGCTTTCTTT
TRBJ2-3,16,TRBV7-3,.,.,CASSLNPGTNADTQYF,TGTGCCAGCAGCCTAAACCCCGGGACAAATGCAGATACGCAGTATTTT
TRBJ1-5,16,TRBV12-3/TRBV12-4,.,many,CASSPEWGARNQPQHF,TGTGCCAGCAGCCCAGAGTGGGGGGCTCGGAATCAGCCCCAGCATTTT
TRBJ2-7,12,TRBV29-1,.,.,CSVERPPYEQYF,TGCAGCGTTGAAAGGCCTCCCTACGAGCAGTACTTC
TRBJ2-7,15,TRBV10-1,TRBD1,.,CASSERQGPPYEQYF,TGCGCCAGCAGTGAAAGACAGGGGCCCCCCTACGAGCAGTACTTC
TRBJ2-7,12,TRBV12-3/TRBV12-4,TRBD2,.,CASSFSGAIPYF,TGTGCCAGCAGTTTTAGCGGGGCGATTCCGTACTTC
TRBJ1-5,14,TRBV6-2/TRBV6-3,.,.,CASSYSSRDQPQHF,TGTGCCAGCAGTTACTCCTCCAGGGATCAGCCCCAGCATTTT
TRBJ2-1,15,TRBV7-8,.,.,CASSLGSGVINEQFF,TGTGCCAGCAGCTTAGGATCAGGGGTTATAAATGAGCAGTTCTTC